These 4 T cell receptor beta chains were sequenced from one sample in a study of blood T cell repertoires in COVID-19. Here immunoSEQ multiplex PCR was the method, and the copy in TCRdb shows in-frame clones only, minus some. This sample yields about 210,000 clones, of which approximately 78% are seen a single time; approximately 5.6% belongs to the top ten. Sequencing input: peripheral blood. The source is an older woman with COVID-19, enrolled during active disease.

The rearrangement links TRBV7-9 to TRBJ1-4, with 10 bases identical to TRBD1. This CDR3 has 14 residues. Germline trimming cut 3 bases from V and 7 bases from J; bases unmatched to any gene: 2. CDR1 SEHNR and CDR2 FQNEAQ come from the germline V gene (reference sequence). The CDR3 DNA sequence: TGTGCCAGCAGCTTCGGGACAGGGGTTGAAAAACTGTTTTTT. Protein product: CASSFGTGVEKLFF.

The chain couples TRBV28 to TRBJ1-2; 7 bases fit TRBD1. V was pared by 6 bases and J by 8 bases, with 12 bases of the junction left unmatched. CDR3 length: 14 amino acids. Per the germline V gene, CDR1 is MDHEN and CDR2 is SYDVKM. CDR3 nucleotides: TGTGCCAGCAGACCAACAGGGGTTCCCGGAGGCTACACCTTC. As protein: CASRPTGVPGGYTF.

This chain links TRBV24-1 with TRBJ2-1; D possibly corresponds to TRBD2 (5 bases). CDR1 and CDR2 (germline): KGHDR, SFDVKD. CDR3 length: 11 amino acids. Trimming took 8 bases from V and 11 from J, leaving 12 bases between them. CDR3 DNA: TGTGCCACCACCCAGAGCGGTCAGCAGTTCTTC. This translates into CATTQSGQQFF.

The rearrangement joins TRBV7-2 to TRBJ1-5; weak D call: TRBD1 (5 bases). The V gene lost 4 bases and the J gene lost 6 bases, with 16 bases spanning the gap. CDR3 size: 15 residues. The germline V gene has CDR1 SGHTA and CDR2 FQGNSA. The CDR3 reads CASSYSSGGGQPQHF. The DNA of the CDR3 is TGTGCCAGCAGCTATTCGTCCGGGGGAGGTCAGCCCCAGCATTTT.